Below, one T cell receptor (beta chain) is given with its context. The data were obtained in a study of blood T cell repertoires in COVID-19. Study information: In each case, the material was cDNA or gDNA derived from T cells, B-cell-depleted T cells, or PBMCs.

The table came from immunoSEQ multiplex PCR; TCRdb's copy has only in-frame clones and leaves some out. This table holds some 42,000 clones, around 90% found once. Germline V gene data show CDR1 as KGHSH and CDR2 as LQKENI. The CDR3 spans 13 residues. The V gene end was trimmed by 5 bases and the J gene end by 3 bases; junction bases not matched to a gene: 3. This TCR was sampled from a human donor in a cohort sampled during active COVID-19. The chain links TRBV18 to TRBJ1-1; TRBD1 aligns across 7 bases. Sequenced material: peripheral blood. As DNA, the CDR3 is TGTGCCAGCTCATCCGGACAGGACACTGAAGCTTTCTTT. The encoded protein is CASSSGQDTEAFF.